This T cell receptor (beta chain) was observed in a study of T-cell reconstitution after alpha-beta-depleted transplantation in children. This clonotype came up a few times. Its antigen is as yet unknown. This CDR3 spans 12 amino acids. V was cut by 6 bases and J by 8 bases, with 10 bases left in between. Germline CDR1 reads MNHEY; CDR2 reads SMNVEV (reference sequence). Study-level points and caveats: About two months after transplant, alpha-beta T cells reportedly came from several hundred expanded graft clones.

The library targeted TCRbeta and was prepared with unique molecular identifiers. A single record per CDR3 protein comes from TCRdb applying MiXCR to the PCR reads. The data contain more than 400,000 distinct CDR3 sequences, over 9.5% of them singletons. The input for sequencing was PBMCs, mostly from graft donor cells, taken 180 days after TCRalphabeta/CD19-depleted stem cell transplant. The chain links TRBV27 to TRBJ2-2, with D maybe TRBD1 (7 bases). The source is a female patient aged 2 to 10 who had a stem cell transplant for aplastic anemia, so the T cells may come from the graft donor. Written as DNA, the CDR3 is TGTGCCAGCAGCCAGGGGGGTGGGGAGCTGTTTTTT. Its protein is CASSQGGGELFF.